The following is a TCR beta chain sequence with its context. Its binding antigen is unknown. No clone much larger than this one lies a single base away; base qualities are absent. The sample originates from a study of tumor-infiltrating lymphocytes in localized non-small cell lung cancer (dated by TCRdb to the early 2020s). Regarding the study in general: Patients whose samples were collected after neoadjuvant chemotherapy, as well as both smokers and never-smokers and several histologies, were included in the cohort. Alongside flow cytometry, multiplex immunofluorescence, RNA-seq, exome sequencing and proteomics, TCR sequencing was applied to the same patients as one of several integrated assays. In total, the ICON cohort consisted of fewer than 180 surgical patients with localized non-small cell lung cancer who had their tumors resected. A total of roughly 51 patients were part of the paired comparison of immunoSEQ T-cell fraction between tumor and uninvolved lung. From each patient came resected tumor tissue plus uninvolved lung tissue from that same patient, and the uninvolved lung tissue was described as non-adjacent to the tumor. The research as a whole found: TCR-derived T-cell fraction did not differ between the flow cytometry-defined immunotypes IM1 (good prognosis) and IM2 (poor prognosis). Higher T cell infiltration in tumors than in uninvolved lung tissue was supported by TCRbeta sequencing, consistent with immunofluorescence CD3 counts. Because different assays used different pieces of the same tissue, intratumor heterogeneity could not be separated from technical variation. Assay coverage varied across patients depending on available tissue quantity, so only a subset of the cohort had TCR sequencing.

Patient enrollment in ICON started in 2016, and the final patient was enrolled in late 2018. From a subcohort of 76 patients, fresh tumor and matched uninvolved tissue were collected for in-depth immune analyses, including TCR sequencing. DNA isolated from bulk tissue, without cell sorting, was used for TCR sequencing. The T-cell fraction in tumor and uninvolved lung tissue was provided by TCR sequencing with the immunoSEQ assay. Per the source publication's procedure: For survival analysis, patients were divided into high (upper tertile) and low (lower two tertiles) T-cell fraction groups, which were compared by log-rank test. A signed-rank test was used to check for differences in T-cell fraction between paired tumor and uninvolved lung. The source is immuneACCESS, and TCRdb retained only in-frame sequences with V and J called. Part of the clones is not carried over; for the studies checked, unresolved V genes explain less than half of this, and the remainder is unexplained. From that table come the V and J calls and clone size; the DNA was used to work out D and trimming. The table for this sample lists about 9,300 clones; roughly 80% of them were counted only once. 5.5% to 6% of the sample belongs to the ten largest clones.

Including cysteine and phenylalanine, the CDR3 has 13 amino acids. The CDR3 DNA has 39 bases and is translated from base 1. The germline V gene sets CDR1 to MDHEN and CDR2 to SYDVKM. V loses 3 bases of germline sequence and J loses 15 bases, and the interval between the two ends is 18 bases. The sequence was collected from a human donor with non-small cell lung cancer. The chain employs TRBV28 and TRBJ1-5; the D gene is perhaps TRBD1, on 5 matching bases. Sequenced sample: uninvolved lung tissue not adjacent to the tumor. The CDR3 protein sequence reads: CASSFYGEAQGHF. The DNA is as follows: TGTGCCAGCAGTTTCTACGGGGAAGCGCAGGGGCATTTT.